This T cell receptor (beta chain) was found in a study of T cells after yellow fever vaccination. The study, taken as a whole, reports: Repertoires sorted by FACS could include abundant clonotypes that are contaminants from the bulk population. A secondary response was less intense yet reached its peak sooner, at day 5 versus 15.

The germline CDR1 and CDR2 sequences are ENHRY and SYGVKD. Deletions cut 6 bases from V and 4 bases from J, with 8 bases between. The CDR3 runs to 12 residues. As TCR cDNA was made by 5'RACE template switching, a universal primer site and UMIs were added. TCRdb reprocessed the 5' RACE reads via MiXCR and lists one record per CDR3 protein. This table holds approximately 260,000 distinct CDR3 sequences, 13% found once. To note about this clonotype: Its antigen is unidentified.

The sequences come from CD4+ T cells sorted from PBMCs, collected 45 days after the yellow fever booster vaccination. The source is a man aged 25 to 40 who received the YFV17D yellow fever vaccine. This chain connects TRBV10-3 to TRBJ2-3; weak D call: TRBD2 (5 bases). The CDR3 reads CAIRIAPDTQYF. CDR3 in DNA: TGTGCCATCAGGATAGCGCCAGATACGCAGTATTTT.